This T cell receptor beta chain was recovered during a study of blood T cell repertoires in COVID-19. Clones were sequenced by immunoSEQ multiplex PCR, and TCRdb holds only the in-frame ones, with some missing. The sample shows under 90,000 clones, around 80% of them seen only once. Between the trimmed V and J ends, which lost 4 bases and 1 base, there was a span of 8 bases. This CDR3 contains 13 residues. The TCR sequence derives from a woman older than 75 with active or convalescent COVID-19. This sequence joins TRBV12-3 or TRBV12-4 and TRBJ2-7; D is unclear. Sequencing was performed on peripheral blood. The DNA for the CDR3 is TGTGCCAGCAGTTCTGAGGTTTCCTACGAGCAGTACTTC. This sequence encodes CASSSEVSYEQYF.